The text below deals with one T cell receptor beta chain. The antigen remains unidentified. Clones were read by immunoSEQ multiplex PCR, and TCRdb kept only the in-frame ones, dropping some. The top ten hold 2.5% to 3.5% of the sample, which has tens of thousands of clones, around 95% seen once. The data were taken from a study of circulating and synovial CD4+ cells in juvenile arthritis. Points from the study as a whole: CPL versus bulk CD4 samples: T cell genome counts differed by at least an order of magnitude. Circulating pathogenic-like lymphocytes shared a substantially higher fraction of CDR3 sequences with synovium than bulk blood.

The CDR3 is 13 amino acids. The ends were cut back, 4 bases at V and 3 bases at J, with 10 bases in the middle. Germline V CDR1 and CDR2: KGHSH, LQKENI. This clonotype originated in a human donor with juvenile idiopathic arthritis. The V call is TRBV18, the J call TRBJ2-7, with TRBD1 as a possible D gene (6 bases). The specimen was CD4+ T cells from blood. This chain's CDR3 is CASSLTTGYEQYF. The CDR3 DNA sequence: TGTGCCAGCTCACTAACGACAGGCTACGAGCAGTACTTC.